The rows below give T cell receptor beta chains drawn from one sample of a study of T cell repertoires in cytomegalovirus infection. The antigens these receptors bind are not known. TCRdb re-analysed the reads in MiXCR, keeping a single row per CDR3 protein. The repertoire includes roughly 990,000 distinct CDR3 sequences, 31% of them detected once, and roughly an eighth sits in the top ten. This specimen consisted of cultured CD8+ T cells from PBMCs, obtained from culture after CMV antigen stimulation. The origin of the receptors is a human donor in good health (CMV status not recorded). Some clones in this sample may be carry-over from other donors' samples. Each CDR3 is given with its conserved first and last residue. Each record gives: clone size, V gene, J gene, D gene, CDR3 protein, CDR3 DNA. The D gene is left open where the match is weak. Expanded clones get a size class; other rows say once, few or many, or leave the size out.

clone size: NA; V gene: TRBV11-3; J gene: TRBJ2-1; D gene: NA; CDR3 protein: CASSWGRGDEQFF; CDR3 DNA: TGTGCCAGCAGCTGGGGCAGGGGGGATGAGCAGTTCTTC
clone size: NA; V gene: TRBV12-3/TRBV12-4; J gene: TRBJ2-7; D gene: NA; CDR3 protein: CASSLTGFYEQYF; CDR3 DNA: TGTGCCAGCAGTTTAACAGGGTTCTACGAGCAGTACTTC
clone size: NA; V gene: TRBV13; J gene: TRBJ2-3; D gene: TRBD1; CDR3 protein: CASSGQAFTDTQYF; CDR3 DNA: TGTGCCAGCAGCGGACAGGCCTTCACAGATACGCAGTATTTT
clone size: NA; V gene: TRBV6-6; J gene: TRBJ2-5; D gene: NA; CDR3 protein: CASNQIVGERETQYF; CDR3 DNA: TGTGCCAGCAACCAGATCGTTGGGGAGCGGGAGACCCAGTACTTC
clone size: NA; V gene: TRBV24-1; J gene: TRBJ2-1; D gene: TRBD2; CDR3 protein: CATSDPETSIGSYNEQFF; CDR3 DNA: TGTGCCACCAGTGATCCTGAGACTAGCATCGGCTCCTACAATGAGCAGTTCTTC
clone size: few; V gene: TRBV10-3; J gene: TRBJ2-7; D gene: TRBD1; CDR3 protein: CAIRVGQGGEQYF; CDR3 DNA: TGTGCCATCAGAGTAGGACAGGGCGGCGAGCAGTACTTC
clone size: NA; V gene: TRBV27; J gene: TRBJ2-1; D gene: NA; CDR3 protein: CASSNTPAGQNEQFF; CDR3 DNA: TGTGCCAGCAGTAACACCCCCGCGGGCCAGAATGAGCAGTTCTTC
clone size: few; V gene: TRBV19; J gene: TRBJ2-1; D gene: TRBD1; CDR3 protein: CASDPGGEGYNEQFF; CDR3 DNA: TGTGCCAGTGACCCAGGGGGCGAGGGTTACAATGAGCAGTTCTTC
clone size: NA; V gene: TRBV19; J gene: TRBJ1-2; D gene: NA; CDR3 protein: CASCRGRSYWDGYTF; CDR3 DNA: TGTGCCAGTTGTAGAGGGCGATCTTATTGGGATGGCTACACCTTC
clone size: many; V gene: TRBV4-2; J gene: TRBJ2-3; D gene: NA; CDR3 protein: CASSHAGQRDTQYF; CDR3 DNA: TGTGCCAGCAGCCACGCCGGACAGAGGGATACGCAGTATTTT
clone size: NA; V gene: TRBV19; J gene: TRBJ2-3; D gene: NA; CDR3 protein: CASEDETDTQYF; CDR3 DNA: TGTGCCAGTGAGGACGAGACAGATACGCAGTATTTT
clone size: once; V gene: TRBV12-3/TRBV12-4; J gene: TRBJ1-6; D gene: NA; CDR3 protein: CASRGGGYNSPLHF; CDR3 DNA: TGTGCCAGCAGGGGAGGGGGCTATAATTCACCCCTCCACTTT
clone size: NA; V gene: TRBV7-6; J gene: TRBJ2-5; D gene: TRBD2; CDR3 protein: CASSNLLAAGQETQYF; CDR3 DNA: TGTGCCAGCAGCAATCTCTTAGCAGCGGGACAAGAGACCCAGTACTTC
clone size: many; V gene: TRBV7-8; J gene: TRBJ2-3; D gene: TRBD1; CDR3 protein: CASSFGKGAVADTQYF; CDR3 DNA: TGTGCCAGCAGCTTCGGGAAGGGGGCAGTGGCAGATACGCAGTATTTT
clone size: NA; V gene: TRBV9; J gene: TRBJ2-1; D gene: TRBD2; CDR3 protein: CASSVSGGSLNEQFF; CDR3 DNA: TGTGCCAGCAGCGTTAGCGGGGGGTCCCTCAATGAGCAGTTCTTC
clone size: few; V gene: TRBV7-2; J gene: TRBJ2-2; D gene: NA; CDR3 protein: CASSLVWVDGELFF; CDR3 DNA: TGTGCCAGCAGCTTAGTTTGGGTTGACGGGGAGCTGTTTTTT
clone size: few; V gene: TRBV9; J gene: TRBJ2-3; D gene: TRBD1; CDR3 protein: CASSFPGQGITDTQYF; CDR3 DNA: TGTGCCAGCAGCTTCCCGGGACAGGGAATCACAGATACGCAGTATTTT
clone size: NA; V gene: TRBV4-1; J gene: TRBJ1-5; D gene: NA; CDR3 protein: CASSQERGVHQPQHF; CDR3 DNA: TGCGCCAGCAGCCAAGAAAGAGGGGTCCATCAGCCCCAGCATTTT
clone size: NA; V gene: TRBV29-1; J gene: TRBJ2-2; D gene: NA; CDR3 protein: CSVRPAGFNTGELFF; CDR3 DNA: TGCAGCGTTCGCCCGGCAGGGTTTAACACCGGGGAGCTGTTTTTT
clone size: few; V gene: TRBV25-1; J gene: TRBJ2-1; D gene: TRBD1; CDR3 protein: CASSEGGQYEIGSYNEQFF; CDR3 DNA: TGTGCCAGCAGTGAAGGGGGACAGTACGAAATAGGATCCTACAATGAGCAGTTCTTC
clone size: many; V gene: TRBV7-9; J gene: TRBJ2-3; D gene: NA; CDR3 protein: CASSLGQGPSTDTQYF; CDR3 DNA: TGTGCCAGCAGCTTAGGTCAGGGGCCAAGCACAGATACGCAGTATTTT
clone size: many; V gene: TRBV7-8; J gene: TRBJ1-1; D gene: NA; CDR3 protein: CASSSPHGRASANTEAFF; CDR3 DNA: TGTGCCAGCAGCTCCCCCCATGGCAGGGCGTCGGCGAACACTGAAGCTTTCTTT
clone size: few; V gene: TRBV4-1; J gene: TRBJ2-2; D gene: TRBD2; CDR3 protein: CASSPGGSGGKNTGELFF; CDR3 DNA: TGCGCCAGCAGCCCCGGGGGTAGCGGGGGGAAGAACACCGGGGAGCTGTTTTTT
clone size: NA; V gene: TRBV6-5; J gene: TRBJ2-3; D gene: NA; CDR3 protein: CANSYGPTDTQYF; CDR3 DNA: TGTGCCAACAGTTACGGCCCCACAGATACGCAGTATTTT
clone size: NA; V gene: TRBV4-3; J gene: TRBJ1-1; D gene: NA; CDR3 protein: CASSQDGGDTEAFF; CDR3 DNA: TGCGCCAGCAGCCAAGACGGGGGAGACACTGAAGCTTTCTTT
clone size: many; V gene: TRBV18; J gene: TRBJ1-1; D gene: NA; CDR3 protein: CASSPQNTEAFF; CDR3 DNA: TGTGCCAGCAGCCCCCAGAACACTGAAGCTTTCTTT
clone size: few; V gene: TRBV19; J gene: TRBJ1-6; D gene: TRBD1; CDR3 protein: CASSATRDSYSPLHF; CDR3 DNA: TGTGCCAGTAGTGCCACCCGGGACAGCTATTCACCCCTCCACTTT
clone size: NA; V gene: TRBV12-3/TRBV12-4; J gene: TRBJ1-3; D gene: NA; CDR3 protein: CASSSPRREGNTIYF; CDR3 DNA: TGTGCCAGCAGTTCCCCCCGTAGGGAGGGAAACACCATATATTTT
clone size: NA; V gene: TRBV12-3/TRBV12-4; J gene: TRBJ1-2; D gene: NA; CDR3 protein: CASSQTGGNGYTF; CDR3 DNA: TGTGCCAGCAGCCAGACAGGTGGGAATGGCTACACCTTC
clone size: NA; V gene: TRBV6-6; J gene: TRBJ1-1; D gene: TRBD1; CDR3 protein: CVSRLGQDVNTEAFF; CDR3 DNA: TGTGTCAGCAGATTAGGACAGGACGTGAACACTGAAGCTTTCTTT
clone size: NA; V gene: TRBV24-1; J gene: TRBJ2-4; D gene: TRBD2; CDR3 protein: CATSDRRGGPDIQYF; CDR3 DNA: TGTGCCACCAGTGATCGGAGGGGAGGGCCGGACATTCAGTACTTC
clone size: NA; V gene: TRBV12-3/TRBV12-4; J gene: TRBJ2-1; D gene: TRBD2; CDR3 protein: CASSLSGGVILNEQFF; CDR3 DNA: TGTGCCAGCAGTCTTAGCGGGGGGGTAATCCTCAATGAGCAGTTCTTC
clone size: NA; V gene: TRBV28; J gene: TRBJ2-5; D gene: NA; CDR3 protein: CASHPPGQETQYF; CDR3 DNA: TGTGCCAGCCATCCCCCGGGGCAAGAGACCCAGTACTTC
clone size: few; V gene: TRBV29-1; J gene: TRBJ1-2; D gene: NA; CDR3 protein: CSVDPGPGYTF; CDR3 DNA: TGCAGCGTAGACCCAGGGCCAGGCTACACCTTC
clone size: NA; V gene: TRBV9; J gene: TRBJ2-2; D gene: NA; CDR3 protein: CASTHQGTTGELFF; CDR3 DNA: TGTGCCAGCACCCATCAGGGCACAACCGGGGAGCTGTTTTTT
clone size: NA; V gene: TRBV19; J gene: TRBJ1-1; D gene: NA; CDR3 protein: CASSIGGGAFTEAFF; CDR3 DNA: TGTGCCAGTAGTATAGGGGGGGGGGCTTTTACTGAAGCTTTCTTT
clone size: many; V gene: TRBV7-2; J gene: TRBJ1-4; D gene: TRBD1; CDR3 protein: CASSIQGEGWEKLFF; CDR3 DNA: TGTGCCAGCAGCATCCAGGGGGAGGGATGGGAAAAACTGTTTTTT
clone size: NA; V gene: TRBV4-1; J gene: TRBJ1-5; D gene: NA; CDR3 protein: CASSHHQGGGQPQHF; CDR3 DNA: TGCGCCAGCAGCCACCACCAAGGGGGTGGACAGCCCCAGCATTTT
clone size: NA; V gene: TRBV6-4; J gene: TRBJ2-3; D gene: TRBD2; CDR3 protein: CASSEKPGGQDTQYF; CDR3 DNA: TGTGCCAGCAGTGAAAAACCGGGGGGGCAAGATACGCAGTATTTT